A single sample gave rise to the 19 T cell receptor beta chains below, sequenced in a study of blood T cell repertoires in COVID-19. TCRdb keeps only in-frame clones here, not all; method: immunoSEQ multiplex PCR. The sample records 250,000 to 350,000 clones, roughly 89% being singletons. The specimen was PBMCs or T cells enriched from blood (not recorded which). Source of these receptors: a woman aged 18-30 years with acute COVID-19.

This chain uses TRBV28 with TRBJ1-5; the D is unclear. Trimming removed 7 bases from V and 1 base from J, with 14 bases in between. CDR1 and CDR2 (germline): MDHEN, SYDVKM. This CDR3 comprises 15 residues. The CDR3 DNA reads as TGTGCCAGCACCGGGAGGGTTCGAAGCAATCAGCCCCAGCATTTT. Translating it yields CASTGRVRSNQPQHF. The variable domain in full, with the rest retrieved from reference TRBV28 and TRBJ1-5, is DVKVTQSSRYLVKRTGEKVFLECVQDMDHENMFWYRQDPGLGLRLIYFSYDVKMKEKGDIPEGYSVSREKKERFSLILESASTNQTSMYLCASTGRVRSNQPQHFGDGTRLSIL.

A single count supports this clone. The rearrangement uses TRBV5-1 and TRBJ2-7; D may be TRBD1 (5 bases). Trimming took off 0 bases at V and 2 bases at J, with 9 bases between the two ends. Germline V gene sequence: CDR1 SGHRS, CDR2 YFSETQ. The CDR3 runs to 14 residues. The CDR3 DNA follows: TGCGCCAGCAGCTTGGAAGGGGTGGCCTACGAGCAGTACTTC. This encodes CASSLEGVAYEQYF.

The CDR3 reads CASSQERLAGVTGELFF. Written as DNA, the CDR3 is TGTGCCAGCAGCCAGGAAAGACTAGCGGGAGTCACCGGGGAGCTGTTTTTT. The rearrangement joins TRBV3-1 (or the pseudogene TRBV3-2) to TRBJ2-2; 12 bases line up with TRBD2. This CDR3 is 17 amino acids long. V lost 3 bases, J lost 4 bases, and 6 bases stayed unmatched. Germline lookup yields CDR1 LGHDT and CDR2 YNNKEL (reference sequence).

The CDR3 loop reads CASSLTGVGSEQYF. For the CDR3, the DNA is TGTGCCAGCAGTTTAACGGGAGTGGGGTCCGAGCAGTACTTC. The chain uses TRBV28 and TRBJ2-7, with TRBD2 as a possible D gene (6 bases). Trimming removed 2 bases at V and 6 bases at J, with 14 bases between. Germline V gives CDR1 MDHEN, CDR2 SYDVKM. The CDR3 runs to 14 residues.

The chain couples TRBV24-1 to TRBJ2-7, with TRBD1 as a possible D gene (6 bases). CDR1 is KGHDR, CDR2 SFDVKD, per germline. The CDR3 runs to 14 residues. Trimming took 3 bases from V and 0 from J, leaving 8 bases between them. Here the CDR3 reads CATSDRQASYEQYF. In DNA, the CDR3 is TGTGCCACCAGTGATCGACAGGCCTCCTACGAGCAGTACTTC.

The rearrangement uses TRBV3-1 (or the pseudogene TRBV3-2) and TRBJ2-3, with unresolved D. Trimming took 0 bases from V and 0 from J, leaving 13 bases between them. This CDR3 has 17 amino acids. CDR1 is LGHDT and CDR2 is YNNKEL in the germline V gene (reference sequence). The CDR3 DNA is TGTGCCAGCAGCCAAGAGACTGGTTCCGCTAGCACAGATACGCAGTATTTT. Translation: CASSQETGSASTDTQYF.

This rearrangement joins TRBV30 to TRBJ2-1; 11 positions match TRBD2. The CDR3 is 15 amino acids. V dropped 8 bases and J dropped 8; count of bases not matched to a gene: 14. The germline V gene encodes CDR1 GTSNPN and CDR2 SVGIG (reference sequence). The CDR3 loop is CARTTGLAGGDEQFF. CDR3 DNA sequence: TGTGCCCGGACTACCGGGCTAGCGGGAGGTGATGAGCAGTTCTTC.

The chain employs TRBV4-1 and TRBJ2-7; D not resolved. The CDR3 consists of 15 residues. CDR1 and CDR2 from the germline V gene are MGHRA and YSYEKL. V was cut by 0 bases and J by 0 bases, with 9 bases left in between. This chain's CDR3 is CASSQDRAISYEQYF. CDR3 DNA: TGCGCCAGCAGCCAAGATCGAGCGATCTCCTACGAGCAGTACTTC.

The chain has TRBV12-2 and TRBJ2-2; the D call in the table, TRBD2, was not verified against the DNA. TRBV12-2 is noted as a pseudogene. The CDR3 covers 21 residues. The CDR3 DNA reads TGTGCAAGTCGCTTAGGATGGGCGGTAGCGGTTGGTGATGACATCGCCGGGGAGCTGTTTTTT. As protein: CASRLGWAVAVGDDIAGELFF.

CDR3 amino acids: CASRKAGGGELFF. As DNA, the CDR3 is TGTGCCAGCAGAAAGGCAGGGGGCGGGGAGCTGTTTTTT. J is TRBJ2-2 and V is TRBV2; 7 bases map to TRBD1. V trimming: 6 bases; J trimming: 7 bases; junction bases outside the gene matches: 5. The V gene's germline CDR1 is SNHLY and CDR2 FYNNEI. The CDR3 totals 13 residues.

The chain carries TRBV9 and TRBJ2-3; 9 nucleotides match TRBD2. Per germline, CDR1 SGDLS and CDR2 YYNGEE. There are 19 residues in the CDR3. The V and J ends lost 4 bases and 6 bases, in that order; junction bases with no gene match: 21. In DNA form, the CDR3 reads TGTGCCAGCAGCCCTGCGAGGGTAGCGGGAGCGGGTGCAGTGGATACGCAGTATTTT. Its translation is CASSPARVAGAGAVDTQYF.

The CDR3 here is CASSLDGREVDTQYF. For the CDR3, the DNA is TGTGCCAGCAGCTTAGACGGGAGGGAAGTAGATACGCAGTATTTT. The chain employs TRBV7-9 and TRBJ2-3; 8 positions match TRBD2. CDR1 and CDR2 from the germline V gene are SEHNR and FQNEAQ (reference sequence). With V trimmed by 1 base and J by 5 bases, 5 bases remained unmatched. This CDR3 spans 15 amino acids.

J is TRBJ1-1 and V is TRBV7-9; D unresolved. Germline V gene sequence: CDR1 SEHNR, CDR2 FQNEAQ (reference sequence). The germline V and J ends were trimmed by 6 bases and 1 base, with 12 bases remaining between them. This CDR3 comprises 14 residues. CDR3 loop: CASSTLAGNTEAFF. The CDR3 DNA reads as TGTGCCAGCAGTACCCTGGCAGGGAACACTGAAGCTTTCTTT. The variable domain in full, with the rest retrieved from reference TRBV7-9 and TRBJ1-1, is DTGVSQNPRHKITKRGQNVTFRCDPISEHNRLYWYRQTLGQGPEFLTYFQNEAQLEKSRLLSDRFSAERPKGSFSTLEIQRTEQGDSAMYLCASSTLAGNTEAFFGQGTRLTVV.

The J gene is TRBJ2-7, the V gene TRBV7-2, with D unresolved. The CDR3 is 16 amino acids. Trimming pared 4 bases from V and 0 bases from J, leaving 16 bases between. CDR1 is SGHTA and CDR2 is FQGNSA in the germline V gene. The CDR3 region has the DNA TGTGCCAGCAGCTCTGCGAGACAAGGCCCCTCCTACGAGCAGTACTTC. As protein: CASSSARQGPSYEQYF.

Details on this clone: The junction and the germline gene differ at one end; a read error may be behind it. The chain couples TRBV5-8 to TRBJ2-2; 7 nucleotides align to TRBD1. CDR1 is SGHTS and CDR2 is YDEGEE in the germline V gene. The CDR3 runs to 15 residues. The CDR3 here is CASSFDRVNAGELFF. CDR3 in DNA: TGTGCCAGCAGCTTTGACAGGGTGAACGCCGGGGAGCTGTTTTTT.

This CDR3 reads CASSLVSLRNNEQFF. CDR3 sequence (DNA): TGTGCCAGCAGCTTAGTCTCCCTACGAAACAATGAGCAGTTCTTC. V and J are TRBV7-9 and TRBJ2-1; D gene ambiguous. Deletions cut 1 base from V and 5 bases from J, with 12 bases between. Looked up from germline, CDR1 is SEHNR and CDR2 is FQNEAQ (reference sequence). The CDR3 spans 15 residues.

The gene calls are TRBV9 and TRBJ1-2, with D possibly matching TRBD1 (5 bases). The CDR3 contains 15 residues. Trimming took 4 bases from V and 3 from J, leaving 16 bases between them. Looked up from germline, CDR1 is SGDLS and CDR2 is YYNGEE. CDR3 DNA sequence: TGTGCCAGCAGCCCCGGGAGGGACTCTTACTATGGCTACACCTTC. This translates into CASSPGRDSYYGYTF.

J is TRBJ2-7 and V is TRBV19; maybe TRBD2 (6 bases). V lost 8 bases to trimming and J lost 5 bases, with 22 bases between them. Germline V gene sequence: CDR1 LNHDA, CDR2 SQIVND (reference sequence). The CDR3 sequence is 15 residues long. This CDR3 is CASSHLVGRVHEQYF. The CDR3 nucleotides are TGTGCCAGTTCCCACTTAGTCGGGAGAGTCCACGAGCAGTACTTC.

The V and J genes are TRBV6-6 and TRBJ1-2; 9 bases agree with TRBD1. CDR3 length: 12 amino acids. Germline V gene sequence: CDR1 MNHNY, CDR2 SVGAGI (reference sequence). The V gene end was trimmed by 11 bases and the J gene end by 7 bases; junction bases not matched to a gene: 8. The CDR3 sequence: CARGDRVGGYTF. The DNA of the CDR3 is TGTGCCCGGGGGGACAGGGTCGGTGGCTACACCTTC.